The table lists the clone carrying this TCR beta chain with many counts. Antigen unknown. These data belong to a study of T cells after posttransplantation cyclophosphamide. Findings and caveats of the study: Blood and skin or GI T cell repertoires showed limited TRB overlap. Donor CD8+ memory clones often dominated recipient blood repertoires at later times. After PTCy, TRB diversity resembled that of CNI/methotrexate controls.

This related bone marrow graft donor gave peripheral blood on the day of marrow donation. The assay was immunoSEQ multiplex PCR, and TCRdb's table has in-frame clones only and misses some. The table lists 25,000 to 35,000 clones, with no singletons. Sequences were obtained from PBMCs. The TCR comes from a woman in her thirties in good health and a related stem cell transplant donor.

The CDR3 coding sequence is TGTGCCAGCAGCTTGCGCATGGGCGAAGCTTTCTTT. It encodes CASSLRMGEAFF. V is TRBV5-4 and J is TRBJ1-1; D gene ambiguous. This CDR3 spans 12 amino acids. The germline V gene encodes CDR1 SGHNT and CDR2 YYREEE (reference sequence). V shed 1 base and J shed 8 bases, with 9 bases lying between them.